Presented here are 12 T cell receptor beta chains from one specimen sequenced in a study of identical twins. TCRdb fed the 5' RACE reads into MiXCR, producing one record per CDR3 protein. The top ten hold over 4% of the sample, which has some 690,000 distinct CDR3 sequences, 20% to 25% seen once. The data also belong to a second study, concerning T cells expressing NK-cell markers.

Source material: PBMCs. These receptors all stem from a woman under 30 in good health.

The rearrangement uses TRBV30 and TRBJ2-3; 9 nucleotides match TRBD2. This CDR3 has 13 amino acids. The germline gives CDR1 GTSNPN, CDR2 SVGIG (reference sequence). The junction had 2 bases not matched to a gene; V was cut back by 5 bases and J by 2 bases. Written as DNA, the CDR3 is TGTGCCTGGGAGCGGGAGGTCACAGATACGCAGTATTTT. Translated: CAWEREVTDTQYF.

A few counts support this clonotype. The chain employs TRBV9 and TRBJ2-2, with TRBD2 matching over 10 bases. This CDR3 region has 16 residues. After removal of 3 bases from V and 6 bases from J, the junction contained 8 bases not matched to a gene. The germline V gene encodes CDR1 SGDLS and CDR2 YYNGEE. DNA for the CDR3: TGTGCCAGCAGCGATGGACTAGCGGAAGTACCCGGGGAGCTGTTTTTT. It is translated as CASSDGLAEVPGELFF.

Only a few counts were recorded for this clonotype. V and J are TRBV5-8 and TRBJ2-1; the D gene is possibly TRBD1 (5 bases). The germline gives CDR1 SGHTS, CDR2 YDEGEE. The CDR3 has 16 amino acids. Trimming cost V 4 bases and J 1 base, with 15 bases left between them. The CDR3 coding sequence is TGTGCCAGCAGCGAAAGACAGACCAGATCCTACAATGAGCAGTTCTTC. Its translation: CASSERQTRSYNEQFF.

V gene TRBV5-5 combines with J gene TRBJ2-7; D not resolved. V lost 4 bases and J lost 0, with 11 bases in between. CDR3 length: 14 residues. Germline loops: CDR1 SGHKS, CDR2 YYEKEE (reference sequence). CDR3 DNA sequence: TGTGCCAGCAGCAAACGCTCGAGCTCCTACGAGCAGTACTTC. As protein: CASSKRSSSYEQYF.

This clonotype turned up a few times. J is TRBJ1-3 and V is TRBV12-3 or TRBV12-4; D ambiguous. This CDR3 has 12 amino acids. V lost 7 bases to trimming and J lost 3 bases, with 7 bases between them. The DNA of the CDR3 is TGTGCCAGCATAGGCGGTGGAAACACCATATATTTT. This gives the protein CASIGGGNTIYF.

This clonotype showed up just a few times. The rearrangement uses TRBV5-1 and TRBJ2-7, with 10 nucleotides matching TRBD2. The junction had 10 bases not matched to a gene; V was cut back by 4 bases and J by 3 bases. The CDR3 runs to 16 residues. Per the germline V gene, CDR1 is SGHRS and CDR2 is YFSETQ. Here the CDR3 reads CASSTGPSGGLYEQYF. The CDR3 nucleotides read TGCGCCAGCAGCACGGGGCCTAGCGGGGGCCTCTACGAGCAGTACTTC.

The chain combines TRBV2 with TRBJ2-7; the match to TRBD2 covers 9 bases. V gave up 4 bases and J gave up 4 bases; unmatched junction bases: 5. Germline V gene lookup returns CDR1 SNHLY and CDR2 FYNNEI. The CDR3 contains 14 residues. The DNA of the CDR3 is TGTGCCAGCAGTGTCTGGACTAGCGAGTACGAGCAGTACTTC. This encodes CASSVWTSEYEQYF.

The CDR3 nucleotides read TGCAGCGTCGCTACCCGGGAGGGATGGGATGGCTACACCTTC. Its protein product is CSVATREGWDGYTF. The chain carries TRBV29-1 and TRBJ1-2, with D hard to call. The CDR3 is 14 amino acids. V was cut by 6 bases and J by 6 bases, with 20 bases left in between. Germline-derived CDR1 and CDR2 are SQVTM and ANQGSEA.

This clonotype was picked up many times. J is TRBJ1-2 and V is TRBV29-1; D perhaps matches TRBD1 (5 bases). Germline V gene data show CDR1 as SQVTM and CDR2 as ANQGSEA. The CDR3 spans 11 residues. Trimming cost V 4 bases and J 6 bases, with 9 bases left between them. CDR3 loop: CSVGGTHGYTF. Written as DNA, the CDR3 is TGCAGCGTTGGGGGGACGCATGGCTACACCTTC.

The rearrangement uses TRBV20-1 and TRBJ2-3; 9 bases map to TRBD2. Germline V lookup: CDR1 DFQATT, CDR2 SNEGSKA (reference sequence). The CDR3 sequence is 15 residues long. The J segment lost 4 bases and the V segment lost 6 bases, leaving 11 bases of the junction unmatched. CDR3 region: CSAFGLAGRADTQYF. CDR3 coding DNA: TGCAGTGCGTTCGGGCTAGCGGGAAGGGCAGATACGCAGTATTTT.

The CDR3 is CASSKVQEGTLGYEQYF. In DNA form, the CDR3 reads TGTGCCAGCAGCAAAGTTCAGGAGGGGACACTCGGCTACGAGCAGTACTTC. The chain is built from TRBV21-1 and TRBJ2-7; TRBD1, the table's D call, was not compared with the DNA. TRBV21-1 is designated a pseudogene. This CDR3 has 17 amino acids.

V usage is TRBV10-3 and J usage is TRBJ2-5, with D hard to call. CDR1 ENHRY and CDR2 SYGVKD come from the germline V gene. Trimming cost V 3 bases and J 5 bases, with 7 bases left between them. CDR3 size: 12 residues. The CDR3 loop is CAISDVDETQYF. CDR3 DNA sequence: TGTGCCATCAGTGACGTCGATGAGACCCAGTACTTC.